This TCR beta chain was retrieved from a study of OX40 agonist ivuxolimab in advanced cancers. Profiled with immunoSEQ multiplex PCR; TCRdb holds only in-frame clones, not every one. The repertoire holds some 66,000 clones, around 83% seen once, with 2.5% in the top ten. The CDR3 consists of 14 residues. Germline CDR1 SGHTA, CDR2 FQGNSA. Deletions cut 7 bases from V and 5 bases from J, with 14 bases between. Material: CD4+ or CD8+ T cells sorted from blood, obtained in a trial of the OX40 agonist ivuxolimab. The receptor's source is an adult with an advanced solid tumor such as melanoma, head and neck, liver or kidney cancer. The chain has TRBV7-2 and TRBJ2-2; the D gene could be TRBD1 or TRBD2 (5 bases each). CDR3 coding DNA: TGTGCCAGCACCCAGGACACGGGGACCGGGGAGCTGTTTTTT. Its protein product is CASTQDTGTGELFF.